Given below is one T cell receptor (beta chain) in context. The antigen is not known. The entry originates in a study of T cells in tuberculosis. Study-wide results and limits: Using the GMM-specific repertoire gave around 88% accuracy versus about 64% with motifs. The TCR-beta difference was not significant; alpha differences partly reflected length.

The method was immunoSEQ multiplex PCR; TCRdb's version includes in-frame clones alone and lacks a portion of them. The data show 40,000 to 50,000 clones, 95% seen once. V was clipped by 4 bases and J by 1 base, with 12 bases between them. Germline V lookup: CDR1 SGDLS, CDR2 YYNGEE. The CDR3 totals 14 residues. The source is a donor between 5 and 29 years old with latent tuberculosis or without tuberculosis infection. The specimen sequenced was PBMCs. This chain links TRBV9 with TRBJ2-7; D gene ambiguous. The CDR3 DNA is TGTGCCAGCAGCTCCGTGGCCCAATCCTACGAGCAGTACTTC. As protein: CASSSVAQSYEQYF. The whole variable domain, filled in from reference TRBV9 and TRBJ2-7, reads DSGVTQTPKHLITATGQRVTLRCSPRSGDLSVYWYQQSLDQGLQFLIQYYNGEERAKGNILERFSAQQFPDLHSELNLSSLELGDSALYFCASSSVAQSYEQYFGPGTRLTVT.